Listed below are T cell receptor beta chains from one sample, sequenced in a study of blood T cells in healthy people across ages. TCRdb re-analysed the 5' RACE reads in MiXCR, keeping a single row per CDR3 protein. The sample has about 970,000 distinct CDR3 sequences, roughly 51% seen once. What was sequenced was blood. Receptors originate from an older woman in good health. Each CDR3 is given with its conserved first and last residue. Each record gives: V gene, D gene, J gene, clone size, CDR3 protein, CDR3 DNA. D genes are given only for firm matches. Only part of the rows carry a size: once, few, many, or a class if the clone is expanded.

v_call: TRBV11-2; d_call: NA; j_call: TRBJ1-5; clone_size: NA; cdr3_aa: CASSLRRMGGQPQHF; cdr3_nt: TGTGCCAGCAGCCTACGCCGGATGGGGGGCCAGCCCCAGCATTTT
v_call: TRBV7-9; d_call: NA; j_call: TRBJ1-4; clone_size: NA; cdr3_aa: CASSLAINEKLFF; cdr3_nt: TGTGCCAGCAGCTTAGCCATTAATGAAAAACTGTTTTTT
v_call: TRBV4-1; d_call: NA; j_call: TRBJ1-4; clone_size: few; cdr3_aa: CASSQAATSAAINEKLFF; cdr3_nt: TGCGCCAGCAGCCAAGCGGCCACGTCGGCAGCAATTAATGAAAAACTGTTTTTT
v_call: TRBV21-1; d_call: NA; j_call: TRBJ2-1; clone_size: NA; cdr3_aa: CASSPPGTSGEQFF; cdr3_nt: TGTGCCAGCAGCCCCCCCGGGACTAGCGGTGAGCAGTTCTTC
v_call: TRBV6-2/TRBV6-3; d_call: NA; j_call: TRBJ2-7; clone_size: NA; cdr3_aa: CASSYVQDRTYEQYF; cdr3_nt: TGTGCCAGCAGTTACGTGCAAGATAGAACCTACGAGCAGTACTTC
v_call: TRBV6-2/TRBV6-3; d_call: NA; j_call: TRBJ2-5; clone_size: NA; cdr3_aa: CASKERNQETQYF; cdr3_nt: TGTGCCAGCAAGGAGCGGAACCAAGAGACCCAGTACTTC
v_call: TRBV10-3; d_call: TRBD2; j_call: TRBJ2-7; clone_size: NA; cdr3_aa: CAIRDTSGPYEQYF; cdr3_nt: TGTGCCATCCGAGATACTAGCGGGCCTTACGAGCAGTACTTC
v_call: TRBV12-3/TRBV12-4; d_call: TRBD2; j_call: TRBJ2-5; clone_size: few; cdr3_aa: CASKRGALVKETQYF; cdr3_nt: TGTGCCAGCAAGCGGGGGGCGTTGGTCAAAGAGACCCAGTACTTC
v_call: TRBV28; d_call: NA; j_call: TRBJ2-7; clone_size: NA; cdr3_aa: CASSVHVTYEQYF; cdr3_nt: TGTGCCAGCAGTGTACACGTGACCTACGAGCAGTACTTC
v_call: TRBV20-1; d_call: TRBD2; j_call: TRBJ2-1; clone_size: NA; cdr3_aa: CSARDPAGGYIEQFF; cdr3_nt: TGCAGTGCTAGAGATCCAGCGGGAGGGTACATTGAGCAGTTCTTC
v_call: TRBV28; d_call: NA; j_call: TRBJ2-1; clone_size: NA; cdr3_aa: CASSAQYLNEQFF; cdr3_nt: TGTGCCAGCAGTGCCCAGTACCTTAATGAGCAGTTCTTC
v_call: TRBV29-1; d_call: NA; j_call: TRBJ2-3; clone_size: many; cdr3_aa: CSGDINSSTDTQYF; cdr3_nt: TGCAGCGGGGACATAAACTCTAGCACAGATACGCAGTATTTT
v_call: TRBV12-3/TRBV12-4; d_call: NA; j_call: TRBJ2-7; clone_size: few; cdr3_aa: CASLGWNEQYF; cdr3_nt: TGTGCCAGTCTAGGGTGGAATGAGCAGTACTTC
v_call: TRBV4-1; d_call: NA; j_call: TRBJ2-1; clone_size: NA; cdr3_aa: CASSQGGISYNEQFF; cdr3_nt: TGCGCCAGCAGCCAAGGGGGGATATCTTACAATGAGCAGTTCTTC
v_call: TRBV7-2; d_call: NA; j_call: TRBJ2-5; clone_size: few; cdr3_aa: CASSLAILETQYF; cdr3_nt: TGTGCCAGCAGCTTAGCGATATTAGAGACCCAGTACTTC
v_call: TRBV20-1; d_call: NA; j_call: TRBJ2-7; clone_size: few; cdr3_aa: CSAPDDYEQYF; cdr3_nt: TGCAGTGCCCCGGACGACTACGAGCAGTACTTC
v_call: TRBV7-2; d_call: NA; j_call: TRBJ2-5; clone_size: few; cdr3_aa: CASSLVAAGQETQYF; cdr3_nt: TGTGCCAGCAGCTTAGTAGCTGCTGGCCAAGAGACCCAGTACTTC
v_call: TRBV6-1; d_call: NA; j_call: TRBJ2-3; clone_size: few; cdr3_aa: CASRFETSGGTQYF; cdr3_nt: TGTGCCAGCAGATTCGAGACGTCGGGCGGTACGCAGTATTTT
v_call: TRBV7-2; d_call: NA; j_call: TRBJ2-7; clone_size: few; cdr3_aa: CASSPRTVRAEQYF; cdr3_nt: TGTGCCAGCAGTCCCCGGACGGTTCGGGCCGAGCAGTACTTC
v_call: TRBV20-1; d_call: TRBD2; j_call: TRBJ2-7; clone_size: NA; cdr3_aa: CSAAAGGGHNEQYF; cdr3_nt: TGCAGTGCCGCCGCGGGAGGCGGGCACAATGAGCAGTACTTC
v_call: TRBV7-9; d_call: TRBD1; j_call: TRBJ2-7; clone_size: NA; cdr3_aa: CASSLAGLTDRINTYEQYF; cdr3_nt: TGTGCCAGCAGCTTAGCGGGTTTGACGGACAGGATAAACACCTACGAGCAGTACTTC
v_call: TRBV5-1; d_call: NA; j_call: TRBJ2-3; clone_size: NA; cdr3_aa: CASSSSSTGTSTDTQYF; cdr3_nt: TGCGCCAGCAGCTCATCCTCCACCGGGACTAGCACAGATACGCAGTATTTT
v_call: TRBV29-1; d_call: TRBD2; j_call: TRBJ2-1; clone_size: few; cdr3_aa: CSVEGAGLAVYEQFF; cdr3_nt: TGCAGCGTCGAAGGGGCCGGACTAGCGGTCTATGAGCAGTTCTTC
v_call: TRBV20-1; d_call: NA; j_call: TRBJ2-7; clone_size: NA; cdr3_aa: CSTRGSYEQYF; cdr3_nt: TGCAGTACGAGGGGTTCCTACGAGCAGTACTTC
v_call: TRBV28; d_call: TRBD2; j_call: TRBJ2-7; clone_size: NA; cdr3_aa: CASSRAGVREQYF; cdr3_nt: TGTGCCAGCAGCCGAGCGGGAGTTCGTGAGCAGTACTTC
v_call: TRBV7-2; d_call: TRBD2; j_call: TRBJ2-7; clone_size: NA; cdr3_aa: CAGSGGTSGRGHEQYF; cdr3_nt: TGTGCCGGCAGCGGGGGGACTAGCGGGAGAGGACACGAGCAGTACTTC
v_call: TRBV12-3/TRBV12-4; d_call: NA; j_call: TRBJ2-7; clone_size: many; cdr3_aa: CASSFGGPSYEQYF; cdr3_nt: TGTGCCAGCAGTTTCGGGGGGCCCTCCTACGAGCAGTACTTC
v_call: TRBV9; d_call: NA; j_call: TRBJ2-3; clone_size: once; cdr3_aa: CASSVGPFTDTQYF; cdr3_nt: TGTGCCAGCAGCGTAGGACCCTTCACAGATACGCAGTATTTT
v_call: TRBV20-1; d_call: NA; j_call: TRBJ2-1; clone_size: NA; cdr3_aa: CSARDPRYNEQFF; cdr3_nt: TGCAGTGCTAGAGATCCCCGGTACAATGAGCAGTTCTTC
v_call: TRBV20-1; d_call: NA; j_call: TRBJ1-2; clone_size: many; cdr3_aa: CSASTPTGNGYTF; cdr3_nt: TGCAGTGCTAGTACCCCAACAGGAAATGGCTACACCTTC
v_call: TRBV6-1; d_call: TRBD2; j_call: TRBJ2-7; clone_size: NA; cdr3_aa: CASRASGGYEQYF; cdr3_nt: TGTGCCAGCAGGGCTAGCGGGGGCTACGAGCAGTACTTC
v_call: TRBV6-4; d_call: TRBD2; j_call: TRBJ2-5; clone_size: NA; cdr3_aa: CASSDSGASGKETQYF; cdr3_nt: TGTGCCAGCAGTGACTCTGGGGCTAGCGGTAAAGAGACCCAGTACTTC
v_call: TRBV27; d_call: TRBD1; j_call: TRBJ1-2; clone_size: NA; cdr3_aa: CASSSYGTGGNGYTF; cdr3_nt: TGTGCCAGCAGTTCATACGGGACAGGGGGAAATGGCTACACCTTC
v_call: TRBV10-3; d_call: TRBD2; j_call: TRBJ2-7; clone_size: NA; cdr3_aa: CAISESSGSGYEQYF; cdr3_nt: TGTGCCATCAGTGAGTCGAGCGGGAGCGGTTACGAGCAGTACTTC
v_call: TRBV6-5; d_call: TRBD1; j_call: TRBJ2-5; clone_size: NA; cdr3_aa: CASSYSMPGQGPGETQYF; cdr3_nt: TGTGCCAGCAGTTACTCGATGCCGGGACAGGGTCCCGGAGAGACCCAGTACTTC
v_call: TRBV25-1; d_call: NA; j_call: TRBJ2-7; clone_size: NA; cdr3_aa: CASSVWRSSYNEQYF; cdr3_nt: TGTGCCAGCAGCGTTTGGCGGAGCTCCTACAATGAGCAGTACTTC
v_call: TRBV2; d_call: TRBD1; j_call: TRBJ2-5; clone_size: NA; cdr3_aa: CASSEKGTGYNEQYF; cdr3_nt: TGTGCCAGCAGTGAAAAAGGGACAGGATACAATGAGCAGTACTTC
v_call: TRBV2; d_call: NA; j_call: TRBJ2-7; clone_size: few; cdr3_aa: CASSDRELSEQYF; cdr3_nt: TGTGCCAGCAGTGACCGGGAGTTAAGCGAGCAGTACTTC
v_call: TRBV6-6; d_call: NA; j_call: TRBJ1-2; clone_size: NA; cdr3_aa: CASSPIGTYGYTF; cdr3_nt: TGTGCCAGCAGTCCGATCGGTACCTATGGCTACACCTTC
v_call: TRBV3-1; d_call: TRBD1; j_call: TRBJ1-1; clone_size: once; cdr3_aa: CASSQPDRGPEAFF; cdr3_nt: TGTGCCAGCAGCCAACCCGACAGGGGGCCCGAAGCTTTCTTT
v_call: TRBV29-1; d_call: NA; j_call: TRBJ2-1; clone_size: many; cdr3_aa: CSSPGVGRSRVNEQFF; cdr3_nt: TGCAGCTCACCAGGAGTTGGAAGGAGCCGGGTCAATGAGCAGTTCTTC
v_call: TRBV12-3/TRBV12-4; d_call: NA; j_call: TRBJ2-1; clone_size: NA; cdr3_aa: CASSLLERDNEQFF; cdr3_nt: TGTGCCAGCAGTTTACTGGAGCGGGACAATGAGCAGTTCTTC
v_call: TRBV27; d_call: NA; j_call: TRBJ1-6; clone_size: NA; cdr3_aa: CASSLSQNNSPLHF; cdr3_nt: TGTGCCAGCAGTTTGAGTCAGAATAATTCACCCCTCCACTTT
v_call: TRBV7-2; d_call: NA; j_call: TRBJ2-7; clone_size: NA; cdr3_aa: CASSKSSSGAYEQYF; cdr3_nt: TGTGCCAGCAGCAAATCTTCGAGCGGAGCCTACGAGCAGTACTTC